The 2 T cell receptor beta chains reported below all come from one sample, sequenced in a study of identical twins. TCRdb re-called the 5' RACE reads with MiXCR, one entry per CDR3 protein. The sample consists of 450,000 to 500,000 distinct CDR3 sequences, approximately 14% of them appearing once. The sample also formed part of further work on yellow fever vaccine responses in identical twins.

Specimen: CD4+ T cells sorted from blood. The receptor source for this set is a woman younger than 35 in good health.

This clonotype was seen a few times. The genes are TRBV10-3 and TRBJ1-2, with D hard to call. Germline V CDR1 and CDR2: ENHRY, SYGVKD. V was trimmed by 0 bases and J by 6 bases, leaving 14 bases between them. The CDR3 runs 15 residues. Written as DNA, the CDR3 is TGTGCCATCAGTGAGTCGGTAAACAATTTGGATGGCTACACCTTC. Protein sequence: CAISESVNNLDGYTF.

This clonotype was counted ten times or more. V and J are TRBV7-2 and TRBJ2-7; D is undetermined. The CDR3 has 11 residues. Trimming left V 5 bases short and J 4 bases short, with 6 bases between. Germline CDR1 is SGHTA and CDR2 is FQGNSA. The CDR3 sequence: CASSHQYEQYF. For the CDR3, the DNA is TGTGCCAGCAGCCATCAATACGAGCAGTACTTC. Drawing the rest from reference TRBV7-2 and TRBJ2-7, the complete variable domain is GAGVSQSPSNKVTEKGKDVELRCDPISGHTALYWYRQSLGQGLEFLIYFQGNSAPDKSGLPSDRFSAERTGGSVSTLTIQRTQQEDSAVYLCASSHQYEQYFGPGTRLTVT.